The rows below give T cell receptor beta chains drawn from one sample of a study of OX40 agonist ivuxolimab in advanced cancers. Sequenced by immunoSEQ multiplex PCR; TCRdb stores in-frame clones only, minus some. There are about 120,000 clones in the sample; 80% to 90% occur only once, and about 0.55% lies in the top ten. The material was CD4+ or CD8+ T cells sorted from blood, obtained in a trial of the OX40 agonist ivuxolimab. These receptors all come from an adult with an advanced solid tumor such as melanoma, head and neck, liver or kidney cancer. Each CDR3 is given with its conserved first and last residue. Each record gives: J gene, D gene, V gene, clone size, CDR3 protein, CDR3 DNA. A D gene is named only where the DNA matches it firmly. A row's size may be missing; if present it is once, few, many or a size class.

>TRBJ1-4|-|TRBV25-1|-
CASSELGGGSEKLFF
TGTGCCAGCAGTGAATTGGGAGGAGGGAGTGAAAAACTGTTTTTT
>TRBJ1-1|-|TRBV30|-
CAWSRSNTEAFF
TGTGCCTGGAGTCGGAGTAACACTGAAGCTTTCTTT
>TRBJ2-5|-|TRBV7-2|-
CASRGPGGARETQYF
TGTGCCAGCCGAGGGCCAGGGGGGGCCCGGGAGACCCAGTACTTC
>TRBJ1-4|TRBD1|TRBV5-4|once
CASRVTGSEKLFF
TGTGCCAGCAGAGTGACAGGGAGTGAAAAACTGTTTTTT
>TRBJ2-3|TRBD2|TRBV30|-
CACGLADTATQYF
TGTGCCTGCGGACTAGCGGACACAGCGACGCAGTATTTT
>TRBJ1-6|-|TRBV30|few
CAWSGAPRSPLHF
TGTGCCTGGAGTGGGGCCCCCCGGTCACCCCTCCACTTT
>TRBJ2-3|TRBD1|TRBV7-7|-
CASSLGQGGTDTQYF
TGTGCCAGCAGCTTGGGACAGGGTGGGACAGATACGCAGTATTTT
>TRBJ2-1|TRBD2|TRBV5-1|-
CASSEGRANEQFF
TGCGCCAGCAGCGAGGGGAGGGCCAATGAGCAGTTCTTC
>TRBJ2-5|TRBD2|TRBV10-2|-
CASSRLAGGQETQYF
TGCGCCAGCAGTCGACTAGCGGGGGGACAAGAGACCCAGTACTTC
>TRBJ2-3|-|TRBV29-1|-
CSVDPSSLGDTQYF
TGCAGCGTTGACCCTAGCAGTTTAGGAGATACGCAGTATTTT
>TRBJ2-5|-|TRBV29-1|-
CSVGGGTGETQYF
TGCAGCGTCGGAGGGGGGACGGGGGAGACCCAGTACTTC
>TRBJ1-5|-|TRBV2|-
CASSEARGEGPPQHF
TGTGCCAGCAGTGAAGCGCGAGGGGAAGGGCCACCCCAGCATTTT
>TRBJ2-4|TRBD1|TRBV30|few
CAWSQGAGNIQYF
TGTGCCTGGAGCCAGGGGGCGGGGAACATTCAGTACTTC
>TRBJ2-7|-|TRBV19|-
CASSNVYEQYF
TGTGCCAGTAGTAACGTCTACGAGCAGTACTTC
>TRBJ2-2|-|TRBV15|once
CATSRDHLLNTGELFF
TGTGCCACCAGCAGAGATCACCTTCTTAACACCGGGGAGCTGTTTTTT
>TRBJ1-6|-|TRBV19|-
CASSSVGGNSPLHF
TGTGCCAGTAGTTCCGTTGGGGGAAATTCACCCCTCCACTTT
>TRBJ1-3|-|TRBV7-9|once
CASRTDSSGNTIYF
TGTGCCAGCAGAACGGACAGCTCTGGAAACACCATATATTTT
>TRBJ2-1|TRBD1|TRBV9|-
CASSPGTATFNEQFF
TGTGCCAGCAGCCCCGGGACAGCGACGTTCAATGAGCAGTTCTTC
>TRBJ2-7|-|TRBV7-2|-
CASSFGIGGQVEQYF
TGTGCCAGCAGCTTCGGGATCGGGGGCCAGGTGGAGCAGTACTTC
>TRBJ2-2|TRBD1|TRBV7-6|-
CASSLVDEGQGSTGELFF
TGTGCCAGCAGCTTAGTAGATGAGGGACAGGGTTCCACCGGGGAGCTGTTTTTT
>TRBJ1-5|-|TRBV19|-
CASSPTNEPQHF
TGTGCCAGTAGTCCGACAAACGAGCCCCAGCATTTT
>TRBJ2-3|TRBD1|TRBV7-2|-
CASSLMVGAGGGTDTQYF
TGTGCCAGCAGCTTAATGGTCGGGGCAGGGGGCGGCACAGATACGCAGTATTTT
>TRBJ2-3|-|TRBV7-3|-
CASTLREGDTQYF
TGTGCCAGCACCCTTAGAGAGGGAGATACGCAGTATTTT
>TRBJ2-1|-|TRBV30|-
CAWSVGGGPLGEQFF
TGTGCCTGGAGTGTAGGGGGGGGCCCGTTGGGGGAGCAGTTCTTC
>TRBJ1-2|-|TRBV30|-
CAWRGTFSPYGYTF
TGTGCCTGGAGAGGGACTTTTTCTCCGTATGGCTACACCTTC
>TRBJ2-1|TRBD2|TRBV6-1|-
CASRAGGMGEQFF
TGTGCCAGCAGGGCGGGGGGCATGGGTGAGCAGTTCTTC
>TRBJ2-3|-|TRBV14|once
CASSQEWSTDTQYF
TGTGCCAGCAGCCAAGAATGGAGCACAGATACGCAGTATTTT
>TRBJ2-1|-|TRBV15|-
CATSSPGPTPEFF
TGTGCCACCAGCAGCCCCGGGCCGACGCCCGAGTTCTTC
>TRBJ2-5|-|TRBV19|-
CASSKRGTGDRETQYF
TGTGCCAGTAGTAAAAGGGGAACGGGTGACAGAGAGACCCAGTACTTC
>TRBJ2-5|TRBD1|TRBV5-1|once
CASSLQGAETQYF
TGCGCCAGCAGCTTACAGGGGGCGGAGACCCAGTACTTC
>TRBJ2-5|TRBD2|TRBV7-2|-
CASSSYGTSGHAGQYF
TGTGCCAGCAGCTCCTATGGGACTAGCGGGCATGCGGGTCAGTACTTC
>TRBJ2-1|-|TRBV6-5|-
CASSRRQKDNEQFF
TGTGCCAGCAGCCGGCGACAGAAAGACAATGAGCAGTTCTTC
>TRBJ2-3|-|TRBV29-1|-
CSVIRGSSTDTQYF
TGCAGCGTTATACGCGGGTCGAGCACAGATACGCAGTATTTT
>TRBJ1-1|TRBD1|TRBV7-9|-
CASSFSQGEAFF
TGTGCCAGCAGCTTTTCACAGGGGGAAGCTTTCTTT
>TRBJ1-2|-|TRBV7-2|-
CASSARDGANYGYTF
TGTGCCAGCAGCGCCCGGGACGGAGCTAACTATGGCTACACCTTC
>TRBJ1-1|TRBD1|TRBV28|-
CASRGQGPPSFF
TGTGCCAGCAGGGGACAGGGGCCCCCGTCTTTCTTT
>TRBJ1-1|-|TRBV11-2|-
CASSGYREPVEAFF
TGTGCCAGCAGCGGATACAGGGAACCCGTTGAAGCTTTCTTT